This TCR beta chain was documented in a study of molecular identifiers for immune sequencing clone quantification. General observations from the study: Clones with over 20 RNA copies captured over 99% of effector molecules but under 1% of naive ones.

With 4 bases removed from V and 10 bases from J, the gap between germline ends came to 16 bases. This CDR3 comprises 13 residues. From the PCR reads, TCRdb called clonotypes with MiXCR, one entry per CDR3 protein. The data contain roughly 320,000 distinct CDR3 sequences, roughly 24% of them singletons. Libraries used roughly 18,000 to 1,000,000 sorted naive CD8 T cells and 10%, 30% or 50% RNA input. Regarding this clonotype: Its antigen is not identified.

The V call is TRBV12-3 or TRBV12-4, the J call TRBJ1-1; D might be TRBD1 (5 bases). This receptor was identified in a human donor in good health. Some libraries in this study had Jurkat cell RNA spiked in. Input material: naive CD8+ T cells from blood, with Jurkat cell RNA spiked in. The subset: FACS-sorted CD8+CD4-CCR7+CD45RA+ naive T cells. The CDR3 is CASSSVGDVVAFF. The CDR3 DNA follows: TGTGCCAGCAGTTCCGTGGGGGATGTGGTAGCTTTCTTT.